This entry is about one T cell receptor (beta chain). Sample-barcoded 5' priming and a J-beta primer mix drove a second PCR of roughly 7 to 11 cycles. TCRdb processed the 5' RACE reads anew with MiXCR; each CDR3 protein has one entry. The sample consists of roughly 1,500,000 distinct CDR3 sequences, approximately 42% of them appearing once. PBMCs, at least 6 million per sample, were isolated. V was pared by 10 bases and J by 0 bases, with 10 bases between. This CDR3 has 12 residues. Germline assignment: CDR1 MNHEY and CDR2 SMNVEV (reference sequence). The data were taken from a study of blood T cells in healthy people across ages.

The sequenced sample was blood. This receptor was obtained from a woman under 30 in good health. The rearrangement joins TRBV27 to TRBJ2-7; perhaps TRBD1 as D (6 bases). The CDR3 sequence: CANRVSSYEQYF. CDR3 DNA sequence: TGTGCCAACAGGGTGAGCTCCTACGAGCAGTACTTC.